Below, 28 T cell receptor beta chains from the same sample are listed, as sequenced in a study of Ad26.COV2.S vaccination and SARS-CoV-2 variants. Data came from immunoSEQ multiplex PCR; TCRdb stores just in-frame clones and leaves some out. The profile shows about 350,000 clones, roughly 87% of them singletons. The treatment denotes: over 15 received Ad26.COV2.S at low or high dose, single or two shots; 5 received placebo; per-sample allocation not given. Collection of samples fell on day 63 after the first vaccine or placebo injection. The sample consisted of peripheral blood, taken in a trial of Ad26.COV2.S vaccine versus placebo. The receptors come from a person between 18 and 65 years old who received the Ad26.COV2.S COVID-19 vaccine or a placebo.

This clone was seen just once. This chain joins TRBV4-1 and TRBJ1-1; no reliable D call. The CDR3 is 14 amino acids. The germline V gene has CDR1 MGHRA and CDR2 YSYEKL. The V and J ends lost 4 bases and 0 bases respectively, with 9 bases between them. This chain's CDR3 is CASSLQFLNTEAFF. In DNA, the CDR3 is TGCGCCAGCAGCCTTCAGTTCTTGAACACTGAAGCTTTCTTT.

The chain is built from TRBV7-6 and TRBJ1-1; 8 nucleotides align to TRBD1. Germline trimming cut 5 bases from V and 3 bases from J; bases unmatched to any gene: 8. Germline CDR1 is SGHVS and CDR2 is FNYEAQ. CDR3 size: 15 residues. The CDR3 nucleotides read TGTGCCAGCAGCGATCGTCAGGGGGCCGACACTGAAGCTTTCTTT. The encoded protein is CASSDRQGADTEAFF.

The chain has TRBV27 and TRBJ2-7; D may match TRBD1 or TRBD2 (6 bases each). V lost 4 bases and J lost 3, with 16 bases in between. The CDR3 sequence is 15 residues long. Looked up from germline, CDR1 is MNHEY and CDR2 is SMNVEV (reference sequence). CDR3 bases: TGTGCCAGCAGTTCCCCTTTGGAGGGGGTCTACGAGCAGTACTTC. Translation: CASSSPLEGVYEQYF.

V gene TRBV11-3 combines with J gene TRBJ1-1, with D perhaps TRBD1 (6 bases). Germline assignment: CDR1 SGHNT and CDR2 YENEEA. Trimming cost V 3 bases and J 1 base, with 21 bases left between them. This CDR3 region has 18 residues. Here the CDR3 reads CASSFIAGEGGKNTEAFF. DNA for the CDR3: TGTGCCAGCAGCTTCATCGCAGGGGAGGGTGGGAAGAACACTGAAGCTTTCTTT.

This chain joins TRBV30 and TRBJ1-2; 12 bases align to TRBD1. This CDR3 has 12 amino acids. V shed 8 bases, J shed 11 bases, and the junction held 9 bases outside the gene matches. CDR1 and CDR2 (germline): GTSNPN, SVGIG (reference sequence). CDR3 sequence: CARRDRGRGYTF. The DNA for the CDR3 is TGTGCCAGACGGGACAGGGGGCGCGGGTACACCTTC.

CDR3 DNA: TGTGCCAGCAGTCGCGGGACAGGGGTTATCTATGGCTACACCTTC. Protein product: CASSRGTGVIYGYTF. The V call is TRBV27, the J call TRBJ1-2; the match to TRBD1 covers 10 bases. CDR1 and CDR2 (germline): MNHEY, SMNVEV (reference sequence). V lost 5 bases, J lost 4 bases, and 7 bases stayed unmatched. The CDR3 sequence is 15 residues long.

The chain couples TRBV14 to TRBJ2-2, with D perhaps being TRBD1 or TRBD2 (6 bases each). Germline V gives CDR1 SGHDN, CDR2 FVKESK. This CDR3 has 18 amino acids. V dropped 4 bases and J dropped 4 bases, with 22 bases sitting between them. The CDR3 is CASSPWGIGGSGTGELFF. The CDR3 nucleotides are TGTGCCAGCAGCCCTTGGGGGATCGGGGGCTCGGGCACCGGGGAGCTGTTTTTT.

The V call is TRBV7-3, the J call TRBJ2-4; 9 bases map to TRBD1. J lost 9 bases, V lost 1 base, and 10 bases had no gene match. The CDR3 extends over 16 amino acids. Germline lookup yields CDR1 SGHTA and CDR2 FQGTGA. Here the CDR3 DNA reads TGTGCCAGCAGCTTAATGGCCTCTGGGACAGGGAGCATTCAGTACTTC. Its translation is CASSLMASGTGSIQYF.

This clone was found once. In nucleotides, the CDR3 is TGTGCCAGCAGCCAGGGTAGACAGGTCTCCTCTGGAAACACCATATATTTT. Translated: CASSQGRQVSSGNTIYF. The genes are TRBV3-1 (or the pseudogene TRBV3-2) and TRBJ1-3; D is possibly TRBD1 (6 bases). The V end lost 3 bases, the J end lost 0 bases, and 15 bases lay between the germline ends. This CDR3 has 17 amino acids. Germline CDR1 reads LGHDT; CDR2 reads YNNKEL (reference sequence).

The chain recombines TRBV3-1 (or the pseudogene TRBV3-2) with TRBJ1-2, with 8 bases aligning to TRBD1. Trimming removed 2 bases from V and 5 bases from J; junction bases left unmatched: 4. The germline CDR1 and CDR2 sequences are LGHDT and YNNKEL (reference sequence). CDR3 length: 14 residues. CDR3 bases: TGTGCCAGCAGCCAAACGACAGGGGTTTATGGCTACACCTTC. It is translated as CASSQTTGVYGYTF.

V and J are TRBV7-3 and TRBJ2-1, with D perhaps matching TRBD2 (5 bases). This CDR3 is built from 14 residues. From germline, CDR1 is SGHTA and CDR2 FQGTGA. The V end was cut by 4 bases, the J end by 8 bases, with 15 bases between. The CDR3 here is CASSSQPSGDEQFF. Written as DNA, the CDR3 is TGTGCCAGCAGCTCCCAACCCAGCGGCGATGAGCAGTTCTTC.

The chain uses TRBV9 and TRBJ1-6; possibly TRBD1 for D (5 bases). The CDR3 contains 17 residues. V was trimmed by 4 bases and J by 9 bases, leaving 23 bases between them. Germline CDR1 reads SGDLS; CDR2 reads YYNGEE. The CDR3 sequence: CASSSPVGGNNGSPLHF. CDR3 nucleotides: TGTGCCAGCAGCTCCCCAGTGGGGGGTAATAATGGTTCACCCCTCCACTTT.

The rearrangement uses TRBV7-3 and TRBJ2-5; D is possibly TRBD1 (6 bases). The CDR3 has 14 residues. V was trimmed by 4 bases and J by 2 bases, leaving 11 bases between them. Germline V gene sequence: CDR1 SGHTA, CDR2 FQGTGA. The CDR3 is CASSSGQPQETQYF. The CDR3 nucleotides read TGTGCCAGCAGCTCCGGACAGCCGCAAGAGACCCAGTACTTC.

V gene TRBV19 combines with J gene TRBJ2-7; possibly TRBD1 for D (5 bases). Per the germline V gene, CDR1 is LNHDA and CDR2 is SQIVND (reference sequence). V was pared by 4 bases and J by 0 bases, with 16 bases between. The CDR3 loop spans 16 amino acids. CDR3 nucleotides: TGTGCCAGTAGTACAATTGACAGCCATAGCTCCTACGAGCAGTACTTC. Translation: CASSTIDSHSSYEQYF.

Regarding this clone: This sample also contains other DNA sequences that code for the same CDR3. The chain employs TRBV6-5 and TRBJ1-2; D may be TRBD1 (6 bases). CDR1 and CDR2 from the germline V gene are MNHEY and SVGAGI. This CDR3 region has 14 residues. Trimming left V 2 bases short and J 4 bases short, with 11 bases between. The DNA for the CDR3 is TGTGCCAGCAGTTACAGGGGGGGGTCCTATGGCTACACCTTC. Protein: CASSYRGGSYGYTF.

The chain employs TRBV7-8 and TRBJ1-5; 7 bases fit TRBD1. J was trimmed by 6 bases and V by 2 bases; bases with no gene match: 7. Per germline, CDR1 SGHVS and CDR2 FQNEAQ. The length of the CDR3 is 15 residues. The CDR3 DNA sequence: TGTGCCAGCAGCTTACAGGGGGGAATGTTTCAGCCCCAGCATTTT. This sequence encodes CASSLQGGMFQPQHF. Based on the CDR3 plus reference TRBV7-8 and TRBJ1-5, the full variable domain is GAGVSQSPRYKVAKRGQDVALRCDPISGHVSLFWYQQALGQGPEFLTYFQNEAQLDKSGLPSDRFFAERPEGSVSTLKIQRTQQEDSAVYLCASSLQGGMFQPQHFGDGTRLSIL.

J is TRBJ1-4 and V is TRBV4-2, with a weak D call TRBD1 (5 bases). Trimming took off 0 bases at V and 6 bases at J, with 11 bases between the two ends. The CDR3 runs to 15 residues. Germline CDR1 is LGHNA and CDR2 is YNFKEQ. In DNA form, the CDR3 reads TGTGCCAGCAGCCAAGATTGGGGGGGGGATGAAAAACTGTTTTTT. It translates to CASSQDWGGDEKLFF.

This sequence joins TRBV7-9 and TRBJ2-7; D is unclear. The CDR3 contains 14 residues. The V gene's germline CDR1 is SEHNR and CDR2 FQNEAQ (reference sequence). V lost 7 bases and J lost 2, with 15 bases in between. The CDR3 reads CASTHLDVPYEQYF. In DNA, the CDR3 is TGTGCCAGCACCCACTTGGACGTCCCCTACGAGCAGTACTTC.

The V call is TRBV19, the J call TRBJ1-5; 9 bases match TRBD1. This CDR3 spans 15 amino acids. Germline CDR1 reads LNHDA; CDR2 reads SQIVND (reference sequence). V lost 0 bases and J lost 4; bases outside the gene matches: 1. CDR3 in amino acids: CASSIEGQGNQPQHF. The CDR3 nucleotides are TGTGCCAGTAGTATAGAGGGACAGGGAAATCAGCCCCAGCATTTT. Full variable domain (remainder filled in from reference TRBV19 and TRBJ1-5): DGGITQSPKYLFRKEGQNVTLSCEQNLNHDAMYWYRQDPGQGLRLIYYSQIVNDFQKGDIAEGYSVSREKKESFPLTVTSAQKNPTAFYLCASSIEGQGNQPQHFGDGTRLSIL.

The chain combines TRBV4-2 with TRBJ1-1; no clear D. This CDR3 is built from 16 residues. Germline lookup yields CDR1 LGHNA and CDR2 YNFKEQ. V was pared by 6 bases and J by 5 bases, with 22 bases between. DNA for the CDR3: TGTGCCAGCAGTCCTCTGATGGCGGGAAGTTGGACTGAAGCTTTCTTT. Amino acids: CASSPLMAGSWTEAFF.

The CDR3 sequence: CASSFFLWASPQPQHF. The CDR3 DNA is TGTGCCAGCAGTTTTTTTCTATGGGCCTCCCCCCAGCCCCAGCATTTT. The chain carries TRBV28 and TRBJ1-5, with no clear D. CDR1 and CDR2 from the germline V gene are MDHEN and SYDVKM. Deletions cut 3 bases from V and 7 bases from J, with 19 bases between. The length of the CDR3 is 16 residues.

CDR3 residues: CASSGGTRRGGGYTF. The DNA of the CDR3 is TGCGCCAGCAGCGGGGGGACACGGAGGGGTGGTGGCTACACCTTC. The J gene is TRBJ1-2, the V gene TRBV5-1; TRBD1 is a possible D gene (6 bases). The V gene lost 4 bases and the J gene lost 7 bases, with 20 bases spanning the gap. The CDR3 covers 15 residues. CDR1 is SGHRS and CDR2 is YFSETQ in the germline V gene.

The chain has TRBV27 and TRBJ2-7; 7 bases are a match to TRBD1. This CDR3 contains 18 residues. Per the germline V gene, CDR1 is MNHEY and CDR2 is SMNVEV (reference sequence). The J segment lost 1 base and the V segment lost 2 bases, leaving 14 bases of the junction unmatched. CDR3 in DNA: TGTGCCAGCAGTTTAATGGGTGGTTGGCCCAGGGGGTCCTACGAGCAGTACTTC. This sequence encodes CASSLMGGWPRGSYEQYF.

The CDR3 sequence is CASSQQGARTEAFF. Written as DNA, the CDR3 is TGCGCCAGCAGCCAACAGGGGGCTCGGACTGAAGCTTTCTTT. The gene calls are TRBV5-1 and TRBJ1-1; 9 bases fit TRBD1. V gave up 4 bases and J gave up 5 bases; unmatched junction bases: 6. Germline V gene data show CDR1 as SGHRS and CDR2 as YFSETQ. The CDR3 is 14 amino acids.

The CDR3 protein is CASIGTPGGFTDTQYF. CDR3 sequence (DNA): TGTGCCAGCATTGGGACGCCCGGGGGCTTCACAGATACGCAGTATTTT. This sequence joins TRBV2 and TRBJ2-3; TRBD1 or TRBD2 may be the D gene (6 bases each). Germline loops: CDR1 SNHLY, CDR2 FYNNEI. Trimming took 7 bases from V and 2 from J, leaving 19 bases between them. This CDR3 comprises 16 residues.

The chain combines TRBV4-2 with TRBJ1-1, with D uncertain. This CDR3 is built from 14 residues. Trimming took 2 bases from V and 5 from J, leaving 12 bases between them. Germline-derived CDR1 and CDR2 are LGHNA and YNFKEQ. CDR3 region: CASSQPDGGTEAFF. The CDR3 DNA reads as TGTGCCAGCAGCCAACCGGACGGAGGGACTGAAGCTTTCTTT.

The V call is TRBV27, the J call TRBJ2-2; a possible D gene is TRBD1 (5 bases). Germline V gene data show CDR1 as MNHEY and CDR2 as SMNVEV (reference sequence). The CDR3 is 12 residues long. V was cut by 5 bases and J by 7 bases, with 8 bases left in between. CDR3 sequence reads: CASSGAVGELFF. The DNA for the CDR3 is TGTGCCAGCAGTGGGGCCGTCGGGGAGCTGTTTTTT.

The chain is built from TRBV27 and TRBJ2-1, with D perhaps matching TRBD2 (5 bases). The CDR3 runs 17 residues. The V end was cut by 0 bases, the J end by 4 bases, with 16 bases between. Germline CDR1 and CDR2: MNHEY and SMNVEV (reference sequence). This chain's CDR3 is CASSLSIGRAFYNEQFF. For the CDR3, the DNA is TGTGCCAGCAGTTTATCGATTGGGCGGGCGTTTTACAATGAGCAGTTCTTC.